This TCR beta chain derives from a study of CD8 T cells in Susac syndrome. High-throughput TCR beta sequencing covered peripheral CD8+ and CD4+ T cells. The diagnostic criteria were recently defined, and patients with Susac syndrome met them for definite or probable disease. Reverse transcription of 0.5 to 1 ug RNA used random hexamers. From the immunoSEQ multiplex PCR reads, TCRdb called clonotypes with MiXCR, one entry per CDR3 protein. The repertoire has about 200,000 distinct CDR3 sequences, roughly 91% of them found once; the top ten carry 0.085% to 0.1%. Per germline, CDR1 MNHEY and CDR2 SVGAGI. Deletions cut 9 bases from V and 6 bases from J, with 15 bases between. The CDR3 is 13 amino acids.

The TCR originated in a human donor with Susac syndrome. The chain couples TRBV6-5 to TRBJ2-1; D perhaps matches TRBD1 (6 bases). The sequenced material came from CD4+ T cells from PBMCs. The CDR3 loop reads CASRQGTGNEQFF. CDR3 in DNA: TGTGCCAGTAGGCAGGGGACGGGCAATGAGCAGTTCTTC.